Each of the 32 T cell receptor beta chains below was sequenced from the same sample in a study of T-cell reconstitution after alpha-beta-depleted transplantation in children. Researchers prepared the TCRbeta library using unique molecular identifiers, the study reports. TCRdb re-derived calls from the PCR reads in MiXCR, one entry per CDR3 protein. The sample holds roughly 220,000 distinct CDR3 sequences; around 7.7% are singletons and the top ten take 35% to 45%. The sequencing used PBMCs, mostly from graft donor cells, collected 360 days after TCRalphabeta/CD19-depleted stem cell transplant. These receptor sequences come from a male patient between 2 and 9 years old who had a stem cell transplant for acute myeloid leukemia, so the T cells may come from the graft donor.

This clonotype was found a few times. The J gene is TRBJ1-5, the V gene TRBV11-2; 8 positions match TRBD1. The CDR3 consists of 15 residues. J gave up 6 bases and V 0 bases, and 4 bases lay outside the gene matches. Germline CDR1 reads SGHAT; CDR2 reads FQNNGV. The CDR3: CASSLEQGGGQPQHF. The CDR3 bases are TGTGCCAGCAGCTTAGAACAGGGGGGAGGTCAGCCCCAGCATTTT.

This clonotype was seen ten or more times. CDR3 DNA sequence: TGCAGTGCTAGAGAGGCTAGCGGGGGGCGAGATACGCAGTATTTT. This codes for CSAREASGGRDTQYF. This chain uses TRBV20-1 with TRBJ2-3, with 11 positions matching TRBD2. CDR1 is DFQATT and CDR2 is SNEGSKA in the germline V gene (reference sequence). V gave up 0 bases and J gave up 5 bases; unmatched junction bases: 4. The CDR3 contains 15 residues.

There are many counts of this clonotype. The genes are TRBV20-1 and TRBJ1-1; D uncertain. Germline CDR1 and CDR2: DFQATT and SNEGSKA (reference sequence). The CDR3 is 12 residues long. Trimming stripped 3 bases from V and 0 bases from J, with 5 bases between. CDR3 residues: CSASLVNTEAFF. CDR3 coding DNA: TGCAGTGCTAGTCTGGTGAACACTGAAGCTTTCTTT.

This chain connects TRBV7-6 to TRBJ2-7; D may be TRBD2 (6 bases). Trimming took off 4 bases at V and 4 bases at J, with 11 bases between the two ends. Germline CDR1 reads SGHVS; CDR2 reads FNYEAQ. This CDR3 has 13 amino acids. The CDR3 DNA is TGTGCCAGCAGCTCAGGGACTCTTTACGAGCAGTACTTC. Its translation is CASSSGTLYEQYF.

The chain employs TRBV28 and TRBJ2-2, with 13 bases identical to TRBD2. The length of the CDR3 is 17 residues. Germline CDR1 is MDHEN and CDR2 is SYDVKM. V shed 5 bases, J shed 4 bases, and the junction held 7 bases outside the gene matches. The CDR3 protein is CASSVTSGRAGTGELFF. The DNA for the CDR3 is TGTGCCAGCAGTGTAACTAGCGGGAGGGCCGGCACCGGGGAGCTGTTTTTT.

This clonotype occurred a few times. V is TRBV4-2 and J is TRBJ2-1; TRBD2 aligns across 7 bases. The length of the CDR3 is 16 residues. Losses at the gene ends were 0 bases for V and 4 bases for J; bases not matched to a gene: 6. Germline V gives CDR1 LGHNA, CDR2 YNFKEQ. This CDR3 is CASSQDPSGEYNEQFF. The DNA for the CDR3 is TGTGCCAGCAGCCAAGACCCCAGCGGGGAGTACAATGAGCAGTTCTTC.

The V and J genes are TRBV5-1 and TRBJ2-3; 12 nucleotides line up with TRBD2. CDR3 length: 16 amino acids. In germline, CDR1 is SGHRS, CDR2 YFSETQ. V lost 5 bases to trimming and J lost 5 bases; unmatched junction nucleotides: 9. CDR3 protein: CASRPRLAGAGDTQYF. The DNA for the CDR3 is TGCGCCAGCAGACCTAGACTAGCGGGGGCGGGAGATACGCAGTATTTT.

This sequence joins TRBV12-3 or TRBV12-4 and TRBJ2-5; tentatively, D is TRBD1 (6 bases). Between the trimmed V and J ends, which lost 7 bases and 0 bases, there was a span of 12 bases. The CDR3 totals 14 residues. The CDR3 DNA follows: TGTGCCAGCACCTGGGGGACAAACCAAGAGACCCAGTACTTC. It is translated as CASTWGTNQETQYF.

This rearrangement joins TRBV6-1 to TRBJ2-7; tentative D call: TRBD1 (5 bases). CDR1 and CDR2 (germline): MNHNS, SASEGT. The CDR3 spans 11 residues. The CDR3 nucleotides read TGTGCCAGCAGTGAAGAGGCAGGGCAGCACGTC. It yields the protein CASSEEAGQHV.

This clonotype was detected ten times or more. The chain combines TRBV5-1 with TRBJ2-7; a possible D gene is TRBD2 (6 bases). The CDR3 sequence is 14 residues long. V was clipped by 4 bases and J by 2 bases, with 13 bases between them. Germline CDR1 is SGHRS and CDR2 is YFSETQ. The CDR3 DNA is TGCGCCAGCAGCCTGGGACTTGCTACCTACGAGCAGTACTTC. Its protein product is CASSLGLATYEQYF. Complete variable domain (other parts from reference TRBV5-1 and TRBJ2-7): KAGVTQTPRYLIKTRGQQVTLSCSPISGHRSVSWYQQTPGQGLQFLFEYFSETQRNKGNFPGRFSGRQFSNSRSEMNVSTLELGDSALYLCASSLGLATYEQYFGPGTRLTVT.

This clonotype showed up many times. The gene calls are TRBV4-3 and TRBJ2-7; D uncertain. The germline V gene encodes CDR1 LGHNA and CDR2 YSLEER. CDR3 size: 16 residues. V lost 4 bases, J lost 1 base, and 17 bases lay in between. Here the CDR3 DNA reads TGCGCCAGCAGCCCTATAGAGTGCCCTCAATCCTACGAGCAGTACTTC. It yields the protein CASSPIECPQSYEQYF.

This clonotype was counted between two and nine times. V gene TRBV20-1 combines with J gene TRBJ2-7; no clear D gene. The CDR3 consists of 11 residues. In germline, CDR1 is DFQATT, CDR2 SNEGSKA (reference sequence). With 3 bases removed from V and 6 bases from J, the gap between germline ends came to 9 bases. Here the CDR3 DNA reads TGCAGTGCTAGGCTCAACCCCGAGCAGTACTTC. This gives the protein CSARLNPEQYF.

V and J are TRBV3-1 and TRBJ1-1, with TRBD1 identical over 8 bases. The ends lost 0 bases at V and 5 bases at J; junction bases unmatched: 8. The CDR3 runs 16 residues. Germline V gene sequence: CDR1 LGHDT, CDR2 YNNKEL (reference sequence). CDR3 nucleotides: TGTGCCAGCAGCCAAGACAGGGGGCCCCCATGGACTGAAGCTTTCTTT. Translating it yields CASSQDRGPPWTEAFF.

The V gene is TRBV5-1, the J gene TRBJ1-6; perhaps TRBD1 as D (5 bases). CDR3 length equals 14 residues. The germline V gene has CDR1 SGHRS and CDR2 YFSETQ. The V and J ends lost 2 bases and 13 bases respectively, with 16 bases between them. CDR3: CASSFGQILSPLHF. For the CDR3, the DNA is TGCGCCAGCAGCTTCGGACAAATCCTTTCTCCCCTCCACTTT.

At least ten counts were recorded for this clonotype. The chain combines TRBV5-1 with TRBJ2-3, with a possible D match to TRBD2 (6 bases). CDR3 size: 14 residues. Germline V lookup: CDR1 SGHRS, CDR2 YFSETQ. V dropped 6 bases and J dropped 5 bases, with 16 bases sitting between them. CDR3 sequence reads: CASTYGTWRDTQYF. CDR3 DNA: TGCGCCAGCACCTACGGGACTTGGAGAGATACGCAGTATTTT.

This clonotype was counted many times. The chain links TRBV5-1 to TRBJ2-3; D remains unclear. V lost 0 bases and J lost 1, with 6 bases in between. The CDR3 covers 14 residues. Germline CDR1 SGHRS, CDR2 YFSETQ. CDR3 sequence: CASSLAQGTDTQYF. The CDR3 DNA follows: TGCGCCAGCAGCTTGGCCCAGGGCACAGATACGCAGTATTTT.

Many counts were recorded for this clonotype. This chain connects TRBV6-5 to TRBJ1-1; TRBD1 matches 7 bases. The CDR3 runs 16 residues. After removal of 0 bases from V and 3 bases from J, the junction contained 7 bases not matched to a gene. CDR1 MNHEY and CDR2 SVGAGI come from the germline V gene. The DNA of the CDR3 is TGTGCCAGCAGTTACTCGAGAACAGGGGTTTACACTGAAGCTTTCTTT. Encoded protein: CASSYSRTGVYTEAFF.

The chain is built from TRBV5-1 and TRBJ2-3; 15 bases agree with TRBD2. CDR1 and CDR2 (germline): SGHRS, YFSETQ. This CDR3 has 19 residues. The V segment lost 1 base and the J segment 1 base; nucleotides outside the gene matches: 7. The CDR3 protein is CASSLSGLAGGRGTDTQYF. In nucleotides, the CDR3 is TGCGCCAGCAGCTTGTCGGGACTAGCGGGGGGCCGGGGCACAGATACGCAGTATTTT.

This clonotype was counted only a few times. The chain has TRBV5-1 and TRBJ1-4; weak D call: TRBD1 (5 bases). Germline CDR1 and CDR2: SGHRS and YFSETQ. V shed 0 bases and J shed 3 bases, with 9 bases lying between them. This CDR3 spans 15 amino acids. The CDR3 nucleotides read TGCGCCAGCAGCTTGGACAGGTCCGCTAATGAAAAACTGTTTTTT. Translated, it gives CASSLDRSANEKLFF. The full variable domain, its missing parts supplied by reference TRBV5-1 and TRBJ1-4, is KAGVTQTPRYLIKTRGQQVTLSCSPISGHRSVSWYQQTPGQGLQFLFEYFSETQRNKGNFPGRFSGRQFSNSRSEMNVSTLELGDSALYLCASSLDRSANEKLFFGSGTQLSVL.

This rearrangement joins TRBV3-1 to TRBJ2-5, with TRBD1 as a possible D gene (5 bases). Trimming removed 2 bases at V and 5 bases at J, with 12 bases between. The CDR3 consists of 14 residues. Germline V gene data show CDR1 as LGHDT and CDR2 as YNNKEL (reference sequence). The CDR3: CASSQQGGAETQYF. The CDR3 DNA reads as TGTGCCAGCAGCCAACAGGGTGGGGCGGAGACCCAGTACTTC.

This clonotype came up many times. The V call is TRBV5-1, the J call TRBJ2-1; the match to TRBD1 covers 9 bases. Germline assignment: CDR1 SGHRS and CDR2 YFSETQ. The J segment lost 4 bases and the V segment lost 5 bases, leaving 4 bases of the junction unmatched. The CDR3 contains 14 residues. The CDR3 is CASRRTGAYNEQFF. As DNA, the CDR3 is TGCGCCAGCAGAAGGACAGGGGCGTACAATGAGCAGTTCTTC.

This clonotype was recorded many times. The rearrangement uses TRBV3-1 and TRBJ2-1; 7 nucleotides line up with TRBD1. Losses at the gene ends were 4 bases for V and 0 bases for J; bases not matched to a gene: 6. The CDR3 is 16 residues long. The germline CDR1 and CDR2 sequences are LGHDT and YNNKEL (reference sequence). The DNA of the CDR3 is TGTGCCAGCAGCCCATTCACAGGGGTCTCCTACAATGAGCAGTTCTTC. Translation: CASSPFTGVSYNEQFF.

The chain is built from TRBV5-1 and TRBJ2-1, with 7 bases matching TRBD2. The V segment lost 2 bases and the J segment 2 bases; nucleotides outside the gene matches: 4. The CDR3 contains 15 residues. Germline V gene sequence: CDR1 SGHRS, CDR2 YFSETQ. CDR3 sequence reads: CASSFAGETYNEQFF. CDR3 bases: TGCGCCAGCAGCTTTGCGGGGGAAACCTACAATGAGCAGTTCTTC.

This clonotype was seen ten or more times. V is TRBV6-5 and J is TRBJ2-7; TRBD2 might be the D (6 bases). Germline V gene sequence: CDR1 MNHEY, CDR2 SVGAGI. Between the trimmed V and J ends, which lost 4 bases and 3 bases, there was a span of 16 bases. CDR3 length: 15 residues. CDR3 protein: CASSSPERLVYEQYF. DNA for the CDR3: TGTGCCAGCAGTTCCCCCGAAAGACTAGTCTACGAGCAGTACTTC.

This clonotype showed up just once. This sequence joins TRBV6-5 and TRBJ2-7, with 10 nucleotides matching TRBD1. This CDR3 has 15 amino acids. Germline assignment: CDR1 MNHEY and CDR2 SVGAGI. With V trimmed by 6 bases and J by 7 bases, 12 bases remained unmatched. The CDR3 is CASSYPGTGDWEQYF. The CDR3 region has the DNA TGTGCCAGCAGCTATCCCGGGACAGGGGATTGGGAGCAGTACTTC.

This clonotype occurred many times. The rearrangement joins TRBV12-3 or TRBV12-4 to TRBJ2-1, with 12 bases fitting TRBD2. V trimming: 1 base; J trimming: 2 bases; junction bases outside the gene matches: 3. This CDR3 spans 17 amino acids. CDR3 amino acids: CASSLVLAGGPYNEQFF. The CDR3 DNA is TGTGCCAGCAGTTTAGTCCTAGCGGGAGGGCCCTACAATGAGCAGTTCTTC.

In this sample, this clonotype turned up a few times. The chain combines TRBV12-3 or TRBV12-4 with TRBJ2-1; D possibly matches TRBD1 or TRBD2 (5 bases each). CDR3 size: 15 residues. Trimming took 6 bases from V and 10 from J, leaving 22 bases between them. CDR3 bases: TGTGCCAGCAGCCCCGGGACCATTCGGCGTTCAGAGCAGTTCTTC. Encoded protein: CASSPGTIRRSEQFF.

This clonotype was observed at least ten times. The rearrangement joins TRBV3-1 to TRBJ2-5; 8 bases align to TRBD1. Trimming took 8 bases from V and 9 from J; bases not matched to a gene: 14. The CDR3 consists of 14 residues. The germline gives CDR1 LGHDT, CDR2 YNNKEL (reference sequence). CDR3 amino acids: CASERRQGANSQYF. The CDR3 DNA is TGTGCCAGCGAGAGAAGGCAGGGGGCTAATTCCCAGTACTTC.

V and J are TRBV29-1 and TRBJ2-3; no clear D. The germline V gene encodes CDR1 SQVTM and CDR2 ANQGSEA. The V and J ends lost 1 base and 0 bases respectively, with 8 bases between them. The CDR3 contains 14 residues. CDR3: CSVEGRKSTDTQYF. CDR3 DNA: TGCAGCGTTGAAGGGCGGAAAAGCACAGATACGCAGTATTTT.

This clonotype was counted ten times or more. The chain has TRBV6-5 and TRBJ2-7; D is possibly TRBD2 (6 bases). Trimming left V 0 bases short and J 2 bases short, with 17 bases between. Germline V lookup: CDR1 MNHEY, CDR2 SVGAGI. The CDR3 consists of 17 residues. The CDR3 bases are TGTGCCAGCAGTTACTCTTTCTACGGGAGACCTCCCTACGAGCAGTACTTC. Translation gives CASSYSFYGRPPYEQYF.

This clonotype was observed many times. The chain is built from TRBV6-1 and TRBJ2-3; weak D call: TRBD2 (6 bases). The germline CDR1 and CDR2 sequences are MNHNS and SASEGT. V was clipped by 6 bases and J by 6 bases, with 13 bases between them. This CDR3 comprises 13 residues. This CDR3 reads CASSKREFDTQYF. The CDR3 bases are TGTGCCAGCAGCAAACGGGAGTTCGATACGCAGTATTTT.

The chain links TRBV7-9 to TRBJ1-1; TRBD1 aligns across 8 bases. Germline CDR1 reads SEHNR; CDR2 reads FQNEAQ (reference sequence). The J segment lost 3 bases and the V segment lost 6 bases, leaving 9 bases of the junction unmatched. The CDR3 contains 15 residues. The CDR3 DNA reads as TGTGCCAGCAGTCTCCAGGGGGCGCCGGACACTGAAGCTTTCTTT. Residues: CASSLQGAPDTEAFF. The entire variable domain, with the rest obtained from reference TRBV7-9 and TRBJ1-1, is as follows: DTGVSQNPRHKITKRGQNVTFRCDPISEHNRLYWYRQTLGQGPEFLTYFQNEAQLEKSRLLSDRFSAERPKGSFSTLEIQRTEQGDSAMYLCASSLQGAPDTEAFFGQGTRLTVV.